This TCR beta chain was identified during a study of naive and memory T cell subsets. Germline assignment: CDR1 SGHDT and CDR2 YYEEEE. The CDR3 contains 15 residues. Between the trimmed V and J ends, which lost 4 bases and 3 bases, there was a span of 14 bases. Whole blood, over 2 ml, came from adult healthy volunteers. Blood and skin TCR RNA was reverse transcribed with alpha and beta constant primers. TCRdb independently ran MiXCR on the 5' RACE reads; one entry per CDR3 protein. The sample has 25,000 to 30,000 distinct CDR3 sequences; approximately 20% are singletons. The rearrangement links TRBV5-6 to TRBJ2-1, with D possibly TRBD2 on 5 matching bases. The receptor comes from a female donor in good health. In DNA form, the CDR3 reads TGTGCCAGCAGCCGATTCTTCGGGGACTACAATGAGCAGTTCTTC. Translation: CASSRFFGDYNEQFF. Using reference TRBV5-6 and TRBJ2-1 for the parts outside the CDR3, the full variable domain is DAGVTQSPTHLIKTRGQQVTLRCSPKSGHDTVSWYQQALGQGPQFIFQYYEEEERQRGNFPDRFSGHQFPNYSSELNVNALLLGDSALYLCASSRFFGDYNEQFFGPGTRLTVL.